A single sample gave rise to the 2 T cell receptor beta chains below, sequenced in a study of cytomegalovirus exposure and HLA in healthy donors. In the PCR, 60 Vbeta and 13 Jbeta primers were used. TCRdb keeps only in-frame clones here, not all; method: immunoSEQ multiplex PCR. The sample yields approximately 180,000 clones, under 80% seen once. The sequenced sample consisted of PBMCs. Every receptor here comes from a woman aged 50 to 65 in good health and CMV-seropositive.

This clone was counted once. Written as DNA, the CDR3 is TGTGCCAGCCTATGGGCCGACTCCTACGAGCAGTACTTC. It specifies CASLWADSYEQYF. V usage is TRBV2 and J usage is TRBJ2-7, with D unclear. The germline V gene encodes CDR1 SNHLY and CDR2 FYNNEI. V was trimmed by 8 bases and J by 0 bases, leaving 11 bases between them. This CDR3 comprises 13 residues.

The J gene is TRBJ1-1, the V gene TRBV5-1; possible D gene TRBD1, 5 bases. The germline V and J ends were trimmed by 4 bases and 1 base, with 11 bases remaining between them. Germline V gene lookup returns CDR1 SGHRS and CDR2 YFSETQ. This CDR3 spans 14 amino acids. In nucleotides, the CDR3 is TGCGCCAGCAGCGAGGGACTACCGAACACTGAAGCTTTCTTT. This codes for CASSEGLPNTEAFF.